A single sample is the source of the 4 T cell receptor beta chains below, sequenced in a study of T cells in tuberculosis. Libraries were prepared by immunoSEQ multiplex PCR; TCRdb keeps only in-frame clonotypes and omits some of them. Of 24,000 or so clones detected, around 95% appear once; the ten largest clones hold almost 9.5%. The sequencing sample was made of PBMCs. The source is a donor aged 10 to 29 with latent tuberculosis or without tuberculosis infection.

CDR3 sequence: CASSLRQGVETQYF. The CDR3 bases are TGTGCCAGCAGTTTAAGACAGGGAGTGGAGACCCAGTACTTC. J is TRBJ2-5 and V is TRBV28, with TRBD1 matching 7 bases. The CDR3 contains 14 residues. V lost 2 bases to trimming and J lost 5 bases; unmatched junction nucleotides: 5. Germline-derived CDR1 and CDR2 are MDHEN and SYDVKM.

J is TRBJ1-2 and V is TRBV19; D uncertain. This CDR3 has 13 residues. CDR1 and CDR2 from the germline V gene are LNHDA and SQIVND (reference sequence). Trimming removed 3 bases at V and 2 bases at J, with 7 bases between. This CDR3 is CASSIEGNYGYTF. In DNA, the CDR3 is TGTGCCAGTAGTATCGAGGGCAACTATGGCTACACCTTC.

This clone was observed once. The rearrangement links TRBV5-6 to TRBJ1-4; possible D gene TRBD1, 6 bases. The CDR3 has 18 amino acids. Trimming left V 1 base short and J 0 bases short, with 16 bases between. Per the germline V gene, CDR1 is SGHDT and CDR2 is YYEEEE. The CDR3 loop reads CASSLPRQDHATNEKLFF. The CDR3 nucleotides are TGTGCCAGCAGCTTGCCTCGACAGGACCATGCAACTAATGAAAAACTGTTTTTT.

The V gene is TRBV6-6, the J gene TRBJ1-5, with 7 bases matching TRBD1. CDR1 is MNHNY and CDR2 is SVGAGI in the germline V gene (reference sequence). CDR3 length: 14 amino acids. V shed 6 bases, J shed 2 bases, and the junction held 4 bases outside the gene matches. The CDR3: CASSDRVGNQPQHF. The CDR3 bases are TGTGCCAGCAGCGACAGGGTCGGCAATCAGCCCCAGCATTTT.